The clone carrying this TCR beta chain was seen a handful of times. Antigen unknown. Both iRepertoire HTBI primers and Arm-PCR of CDR3 regions were used to build the TCR beta libraries. MiXCR, run by TCRdb on the multiplex PCR reads, gives a single entry per CDR3 protein. The top ten hold about 25% of the sample, which has roughly 530,000 distinct CDR3 sequences, 15% to 20% seen once. The sample's time point: newly diagnosed GD, antithyroid drugs for less than 3 months. Extracted RNA from PBMCs served as the source of the TCR library. The data derive from a study of regulatory T cells in long-lasting Graves disease. The study, taken as a whole, reports: Whereas new patients shared 950 to 1,000 public clonotypes, persistent patients shared more, at under 3,500.

Germline CDR1 reads MNHNS; CDR2 reads SASEGT. Trimming shortened V by 10 bases and J by 0 bases, and 15 bases separated the two germline ends. The CDR3 covers 14 residues. Another study also made use of these data, one on T cells in Graves' hyperthyroidism and ophthalmopathy.

The sequence was collected from a middle-aged woman with Graves disease. The rearrangement joins TRBV6-1 to TRBJ1-1, with D unclear. The sample was peripheral blood mononuclear cells (PBMCs), taken at new diagnosis, from a patient treated with antithyroid drugs. This chain's CDR3 is CATEDYPMNTEAFF. DNA of the CDR3: TGTGCCACAGAAGACTACCCTATGAACACTGAAGCTTTCTTT.